The clone carrying this T cell receptor beta chain occurred many times. Antigen: not known. TCR beta libraries were built with iRepertoire HTBI primers and Arm-PCR of CDR3 regions. Via MiXCR, TCRdb re-called the multiplex PCR reads, giving one row per CDR3 protein. Of over 400,000 distinct CDR3 sequences listed, 14% were seen once; the top ten hold roughly a sixth. The source of the sample is a study of regulatory T cells in long-lasting Graves disease. Turning to the study itself: Under 3 months of antithyroid drugs had been taken by newly diagnosed Graves' patients.

Study outcomes and limitations: Sample size, which was small, may have reduced accuracy.

Time point reported: newly diagnosed GD, antithyroid drugs for less than 3 months. PBMCs provided the RNA from which the TCR library was made. The CDR3 has 15 amino acids. The germline CDR1 and CDR2 sequences are DFQATT and SNEGSKA (reference sequence). V was trimmed by 5 bases and J by 3 bases, leaving 16 bases between them. Separately, the same data were catalogued under a study of T cells in Graves' hyperthyroidism and ophthalmopathy. That investigation notes: An initial round of RT-PCR targeting the TCR CDR3 relied on the HTBI primer set. Among thyroid clonotypes expanded above 0.001, most also appeared in blood.

This clonotype was obtained from a woman in her fifties or sixties with Graves disease. The genes are TRBV20-1 and TRBJ2-2; possible D gene TRBD2, 6 bases. The source was peripheral blood mononuclear cells (PBMCs), collected at new diagnosis, from a patient treated with antithyroid drugs. Written as DNA, the CDR3 is TGCAGTGCTCCCGGATGGCGGGATGACACCGGGGAGCTGTTTTTT. Protein: CSAPGWRDDTGELFF.